The 25 T cell receptor beta chains listed next were all sequenced from one sample in a study of T-cell memory formation after mild COVID-19. TCRdb called the 5' RACE reads again in MiXCR, with one record for every CDR3 protein. The sample has 30,000 to 35,000 distinct CDR3 sequences, 7% to 8% seen once. The sample was PBMCs or a T cell subset sorted from them (not recorded which). Receptor source: a man aged 18 to 30 who had mild COVID-19 (a few samples of this study predate the infection). Cell type and time point are not known.

This clonotype was seen a handful of times. This sequence joins TRBV20-1 and TRBJ2-3; 8 nucleotides match TRBD1. V was pared by 6 bases and J by 0 bases, with 8 bases of the junction left unmatched. Germline CDR1 reads DFQATT; CDR2 reads SNEGSKA (reference sequence). The CDR3 extends over 15 amino acids. The CDR3 here is CSASPGQASTDTQYF. CDR3 nucleotide sequence: TGCAGTGCAAGTCCGGGACAGGCTAGCACAGATACGCAGTATTTT.

The V call is TRBV7-2, the J call TRBJ1-6; D is uncertain. The V gene's germline CDR1 is SGHTA and CDR2 FQGNSA. The CDR3 consists of 14 residues. V was cut by 7 bases and J by 9 bases, with 16 bases left in between. The CDR3 region is CASTKLSEGSPLHF. The DNA for the CDR3 is TGTGCCAGCACAAAACTCTCAGAGGGTTCACCCCTCCACTTT.

The sample holds many counts of this clonotype. The chain couples TRBV9 to TRBJ2-1; a weak D match, TRBD2 (6 bases). Deletions cut 4 bases from V and 4 bases from J, with 12 bases between. Germline assignment: CDR1 SGDLS and CDR2 YYNGEE. This CDR3 has 14 residues. CDR3 region: CASSPDGGYNEQFF. The DNA for the CDR3 is TGTGCCAGCAGCCCCGACGGGGGTTACAATGAGCAGTTCTTC. Full variable domain (rest looked up from reference TRBV9 and TRBJ2-1): DSGVTQTPKHLITATGQRVTLRCSPRSGDLSVYWYQQSLDQGLQFLIQYYNGEERAKGNILERFSAQQFPDLHSELNLSSLELGDSALYFCASSPDGGYNEQFFGPGTRLTVL.

At least ten counts were recorded for this clonotype. The chain employs TRBV20-1 and TRBJ2-7; D perhaps matches TRBD2 (5 bases). Germline V gene lookup returns CDR1 DFQATT and CDR2 SNEGSKA (reference sequence). V lost 4 bases to trimming and J lost 4 bases, with 20 bases between them. The CDR3 extends over 15 amino acids. The CDR3, as DNA: TGCAGTGCTAACAAAGAGGGCCTCCGTACGTACGAGCAGTACGTC. Its protein is CSANKEGLRTYEQYV.

This clonotype was picked up many times. The junction and the germline gene differ at one end; a read error may be behind it. The genes are TRBV20-1 and TRBJ1-2, with D perhaps TRBD1 (5 bases). Germline V gene data show CDR1 as DFQATT and CDR2 as SNEGSKA (reference sequence). The CDR3 is made up of 12 amino acids. The CDR3: CSAWPASRGPSF. The CDR3 region has the DNA TGCAGTGCTTGGCCCGCTAGTAGGGGACCCTCCTTC.

This clonotype came up many times. The chain links TRBV5-1 to TRBJ2-5; tentative D call: TRBD1 (6 bases). The germline gives CDR1 SGHRS, CDR2 YFSETQ. The CDR3 covers 15 residues. The V end lost 0 bases, the J end lost 2 bases, and 11 bases lay between the germline ends. The CDR3 DNA sequence: TGCGCCAGCAGCTTGGTCCCTGGACAGCAAGAGACCCAGTACTTC. Translation gives CASSLVPGQQETQYF.

The genes are TRBV20-1 and TRBJ1-4; 9 bases map to TRBD1. The CDR3 totals 13 residues. Germline assignment: CDR1 DFQATT and CDR2 SNEGSKA (reference sequence). Trimming took 3 bases from V and 10 from J; bases not matched to a gene: 6. CDR3 in amino acids: CSASTGGDPKLFF. DNA of the CDR3: TGCAGTGCTAGTACAGGGGGCGATCCAAAACTGTTTTTT.

This clonotype came up many times. This rearrangement joins TRBV29-1 to TRBJ2-1, with 9 bases that match TRBD1. With V trimmed by 6 bases and J by 11 bases, 8 bases remained unmatched. The length of the CDR3 is 12 residues. CDR1 is SQVTM, CDR2 ANQGSEA, per germline. DNA of the CDR3: TGCAGCGTACACACAGGGGGCCCCCAGCAGTTCTTC. This codes for CSVHTGGPQQFF.

Many counts were recorded for this clonotype. This sequence joins TRBV6-4 and TRBJ2-2; 8 bases map to TRBD1. Germline CDR1 and CDR2: MRHNA and SNTAGT. With 2 bases clipped from V and 6 bases from J, the junction kept 5 bases outside the gene matches. The CDR3 loop spans 15 amino acids. The CDR3: CASSDGRGHSGELFF. As DNA, the CDR3 is TGTGCCAGCAGTGACGGCAGGGGGCATTCCGGGGAGCTGTTTTTT.

This clonotype is judged medium-sized. This rearrangement joins TRBV12-3 or TRBV12-4 to TRBJ2-7; a possible D gene is TRBD1 (5 bases). The ends were cut back, 3 bases at V and 2 bases at J, with 8 bases in the middle. The CDR3 covers 13 residues. The CDR3 reads CASSFWTPYEQYF. In nucleotides, the CDR3 is TGTGCCAGCAGTTTTTGGACACCCTACGAGCAGTACTTC.

This clonotype was seen many times. V is TRBV7-6 and J is TRBJ2-7, with D unclear. V was clipped by 1 base and J by 0 bases, with 4 bases between them. The CDR3 loop spans 13 amino acids. Germline loops: CDR1 SGHVS, CDR2 FNYEAQ. Written as DNA, the CDR3 is TGTGCCAGCAGCTTAGGTCTCTCCTACGAGCAGTACTTC. Residues: CASSLGLSYEQYF.

The chain couples TRBV29-1 to TRBJ1-4, with D unclear. The CDR3 runs 13 residues. Germline V lookup: CDR1 SQVTM, CDR2 ANQGSEA. V lost 6 bases, J lost 8 bases, and 16 bases lay in between. Written as DNA, the CDR3 is TGCAGCGTGGATGATAGGGCTCAGGAAAAACTGTTTTTT. The encoded protein is CSVDDRAQEKLFF.

The chain carries TRBV4-1 and TRBJ2-3; no definite D call. Germline CDR1 MGHRA, CDR2 YSYEKL. The length of the CDR3 is 14 residues. V lost 6 bases and J 2 bases, leaving 12 bases between the germline ends. CDR3 residues: CASRRPSPTDTQYF. CDR3 bases: TGCGCCAGCAGGCGACCTAGTCCCACAGATACGCAGTATTTT.

V and J are TRBV11-2 and TRBJ2-2; D might be TRBD1 (6 bases). Germline V gene data show CDR1 as SGHAT and CDR2 as FQNNGV. The CDR3 loop spans 16 amino acids. V was clipped by 6 bases and J by 6 bases, with 20 bases between them. The CDR3 DNA reads TGTGCCAGCAGGTCCACCGGGGCCAAGGGGGCCGGGGAGCTGTTTTTT. This codes for CASRSTGAKGAGELFF.

This clonotype was observed at least ten times. The chain has TRBV11-2 and TRBJ2-1; possible D gene TRBD2, 5 bases. Germline V gene sequence: CDR1 SGHAT, CDR2 FQNNGV. V was clipped by 2 bases and J by 0 bases, with 11 bases between them. CDR3 size: 16 residues. CDR3: CASSLSGGNSYNEQFF. CDR3 nucleotides: TGTGCCAGCAGCTTAAGTGGAGGAAACTCCTACAATGAGCAGTTCTTC.

This clonotype was counted at least ten times. The chain combines TRBV3-1 with TRBJ2-1; 7 bases are a match to TRBD2. V trimming: 4 bases; J trimming: 8 bases; junction bases outside the gene matches: 5. Germline loops: CDR1 LGHDT, CDR2 YNNKEL (reference sequence). The CDR3 contains 13 residues. The CDR3, as DNA: TGTGCCAGCAGCCGTGGGGAGGGTTATGAGCAGTTCTTC. Protein sequence: CASSRGEGYEQFF.

In its sample, this clonotype was seen a few times. The V and J genes are TRBV4-1 and TRBJ2-1; the D gene is possibly TRBD2 (5 bases). The V end was cut by 1 base, the J end by 0 bases, with 10 bases between. Germline V gene data show CDR1 as MGHRA and CDR2 as YSYEKL. The CDR3 consists of 16 residues. The CDR3 region is CASSQVGGGSYNEQFF. The CDR3 DNA sequence: TGCGCCAGCAGCCAAGTAGGAGGAGGCTCCTACAATGAGCAGTTCTTC.

The chain couples TRBV6-2 or TRBV6-3 to TRBJ1-5, with D unclear. Germline CDR1 and CDR2: MNHEY and SVGEGT. V was pared by 8 bases and J by 5 bases, with 10 bases between. This CDR3 is 12 amino acids long. CDR3 sequence: CASASSYQPQHF. Written as DNA, the CDR3 is TGTGCCAGCGCTTCCTCCTATCAGCCCCAGCATTTT.

Within the sample, this clonotype is medium-sized (0.01 to 0.1%). This chain uses TRBV6-4 with TRBJ2-1; 13 bases line up with TRBD2. V trimming: 3 bases; J trimming: 8 bases; junction bases outside the gene matches: 4. Germline CDR1 is MRHNA and CDR2 is SNTAGT. The CDR3 extends over 15 amino acids. The DNA for the CDR3 is TGTGCCAGCAGTGAAACTAGCGGGGGGGCACATGAGCAGTTCTTC. It codes for CASSETSGGAHEQFF.

This clonotype has at least ten counts. The chain uses TRBV6-2 or TRBV6-3 and TRBJ2-7; the D gene is possibly TRBD2 (5 bases). The CDR3 is 14 amino acids. The germline gives CDR1 MNHEY, CDR2 SVGEGT. The V end was cut by 2 bases, the J end by 6 bases, with 14 bases between. CDR3 in amino acids: CASSYRDTLGEQYF. As DNA, the CDR3 is TGTGCCAGCAGTTACCGGGATACTTTAGGCGAGCAGTACTTC.

There are many counts of this clonotype. The CDR3 protein is CASSQDISEGGYTF. The CDR3 nucleotides are TGCGCCAGCAGCCAAGATATCTCTGAGGGAGGCTACACCTTC. The V call is TRBV4-3, the J call TRBJ1-2; D unresolved. The length of the CDR3 is 14 residues. Per the germline V gene, CDR1 is LGHNA and CDR2 is YSLEER. Deletions cut 0 bases from V and 8 bases from J, with 13 bases between.

This clonotype has a count of ten or more. The chain employs TRBV7-6 and TRBJ2-7; possibly TRBD1 for D (6 bases). The CDR3 extends over 14 amino acids. In germline, CDR1 is SGHVS, CDR2 FNYEAQ. Trimming left V 1 base short and J 3 bases short, with 10 bases between. The DNA of the CDR3 is TGTGCCAGCAGCTTAGAAGCAGGGGTCTACGAGCAGTACGTC. Translation gives CASSLEAGVYEQYV.

The sample holds many counts of this clonotype. The V call is TRBV19, the J call TRBJ2-7; TRBD1 agrees at 7 bases. Germline lookup yields CDR1 LNHDA and CDR2 SQIVND (reference sequence). Trimming removed 5 bases from V and 0 bases from J; junction bases left unmatched: 4. CDR3 length: 14 amino acids. In nucleotides, the CDR3 is TGTGCCAGTAGTCACCAGGGGGTCTCCTACGAGCAGTACTTC. This codes for CASSHQGVSYEQYF.

This clonotype was recorded a few times. CDR3 sequence: CASSLDGGAKNIQYF. As DNA, the CDR3 is TGTGCCAGCAGCTTAGATGGGGGAGCCAAAAACATTCAGTACTTC. The gene calls are TRBV11-2 and TRBJ2-4, with D possibly being TRBD1 or TRBD2 (5 bases each). The CDR3 spans 15 residues. Trimming removed 0 bases at V and 0 bases at J, with 6 bases between. Germline V gene lookup returns CDR1 SGHAT and CDR2 FQNNGV.

This clonotype was seen many times. The rearrangement uses TRBV4-1 and TRBJ2-1; 7 bases are a match to TRBD2. In germline, CDR1 is MGHRA, CDR2 YSYEKL. The CDR3 covers 13 residues. With 1 base clipped from V and 9 bases from J, the junction kept 3 bases outside the gene matches. Here the CDR3 DNA reads TGCGCCAGCAGCCAAGTGACTAGCCGTGAGCAGTTCTTC. The encoded protein is CASSQVTSREQFF.